This TCR beta chain was profiled in a study of identical twins. Study conclusions and caveats: Findings depended on cross-sectional statistics rather than tracking the same donors.

Details on this clonotype: Its antigen is still unknown.

TCRdb ran MiXCR on the 5' RACE reads and lists one entry per CDR3 protein. Of about 920,000 distinct CDR3 sequences listed, roughly an eighth are singletons. CDR1 LGHNA and CDR2 YNFKEQ come from the germline V gene. The CDR3 is 16 residues long. The ends lost 1 base at V and 7 bases at J; junction bases unmatched: 6. These records were also assigned to another study, of yellow fever vaccine responses in identical twins.

The receptor comes from a young woman in good health. Sequencing input: PBMCs. V is TRBV4-2 and J is TRBJ2-2; 10 positions match TRBD1. This CDR3 is CASSQADRGRDGELFF. The CDR3 DNA sequence: TGTGCCAGCAGCCAAGCCGACAGGGGGCGCGACGGGGAGCTGTTTTTT.